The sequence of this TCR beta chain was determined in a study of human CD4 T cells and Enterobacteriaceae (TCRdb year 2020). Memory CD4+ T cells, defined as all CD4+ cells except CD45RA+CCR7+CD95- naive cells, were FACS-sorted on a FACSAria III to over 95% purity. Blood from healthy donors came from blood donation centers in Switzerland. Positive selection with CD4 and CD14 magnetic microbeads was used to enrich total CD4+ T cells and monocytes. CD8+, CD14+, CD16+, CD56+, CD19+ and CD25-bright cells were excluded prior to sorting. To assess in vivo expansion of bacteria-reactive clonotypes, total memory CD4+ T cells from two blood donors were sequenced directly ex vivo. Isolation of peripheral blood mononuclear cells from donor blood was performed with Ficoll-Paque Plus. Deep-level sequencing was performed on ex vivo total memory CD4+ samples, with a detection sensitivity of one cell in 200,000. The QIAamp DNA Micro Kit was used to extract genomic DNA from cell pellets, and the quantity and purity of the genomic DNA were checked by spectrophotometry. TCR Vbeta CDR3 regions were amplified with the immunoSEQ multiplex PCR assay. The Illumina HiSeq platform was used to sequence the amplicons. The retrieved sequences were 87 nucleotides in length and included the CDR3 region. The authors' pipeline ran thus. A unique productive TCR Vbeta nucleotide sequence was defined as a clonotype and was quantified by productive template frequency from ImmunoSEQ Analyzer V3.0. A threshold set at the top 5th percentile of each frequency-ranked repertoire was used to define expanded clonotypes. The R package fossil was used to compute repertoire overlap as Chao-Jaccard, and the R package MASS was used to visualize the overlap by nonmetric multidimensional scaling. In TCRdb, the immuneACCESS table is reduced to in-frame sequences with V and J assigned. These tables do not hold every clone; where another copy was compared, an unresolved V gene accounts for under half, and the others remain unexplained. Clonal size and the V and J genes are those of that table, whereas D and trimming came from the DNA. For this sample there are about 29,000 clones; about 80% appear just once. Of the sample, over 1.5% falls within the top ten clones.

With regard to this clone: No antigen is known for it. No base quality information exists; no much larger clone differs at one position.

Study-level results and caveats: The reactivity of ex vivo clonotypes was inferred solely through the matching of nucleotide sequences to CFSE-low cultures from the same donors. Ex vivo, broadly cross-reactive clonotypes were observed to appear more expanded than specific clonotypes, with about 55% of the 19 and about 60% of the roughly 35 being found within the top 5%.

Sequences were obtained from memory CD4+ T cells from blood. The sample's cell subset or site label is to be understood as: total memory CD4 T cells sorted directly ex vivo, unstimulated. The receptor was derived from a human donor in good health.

The CDR3 here reads CASSSSGGGTDTQYF. The DNA sequence is as follows: TGTGCCAGCAGCTCTAGCGGGGGGGGTACAGATACGCAGTATTTT. The receptor chain draws on TRBV6-1 and TRBJ2-3; TRBD2 matches 12 bases in the middle. Reading the germline V gene gives CDR1 MNHNS and CDR2 SASEGT. The germline V end is reduced by 6 bases and the J end by 3 bases; junction bases left unmatched: 4. Reading from cysteine to phenylalanine, the CDR3 counts 15 amino acids. Of all the DNA, just the CDR3 is kept, 45 bases in frame from base 1.